These T cell receptor beta chains were read from a single sample in a study of cytomegalovirus exposure and HLA in healthy donors. Measured with immunoSEQ multiplex PCR; TCRdb has only the in-frame clones, and not every one. The sample has some 180,000 clones, roughly 82% seen once. The sample taken for sequencing was PBMCs. These receptors originate from a man in his forties or fifties in good health and CMV-seronegative. Both conserved end residues are part of each CDR3. D genes are given only for firm matches. Clone size is not always given. Where it is, it says once, few, many or a class for expanded clones.

abundance: few
j_gene: TRBJ2-5
d_gene: .
v_gene: TRBV7-2
CDR3aa: CASSLMGGEETQYF
CDR3nt: TGTGCCAGCAGCTTAATGGGGGGAGAAGAGACCCAGTACTTC

abundance: .
j_gene: TRBJ2-1
d_gene: .
v_gene: TRBV21-1
CDR3aa: CASSTHPLSGNNEQFF
CDR3nt: TGTGCCAGCAGCACCCACCCGCTTAGCGGGAACAATGAGCAGTTCTTC

abundance: .
j_gene: TRBJ2-7
d_gene: TRBD2
v_gene: TRBV4-1
CDR3aa: CASSPELTGGGAPYEQYF
CDR3nt: TGCGCCAGCAGCCCCGAGCTAACCGGCGGGGGGGCTCCCTACGAGCAGTACTTC

abundance: .
j_gene: TRBJ1-2
d_gene: .
v_gene: TRBV10-3
CDR3aa: CAISAREGNYGYTF
CDR3nt: TGTGCCATCAGTGCGAGGGAGGGGAACTATGGCTACACCTTC

abundance: .
j_gene: TRBJ2-7
d_gene: TRBD1
v_gene: TRBV5-6
CDR3aa: CASSLVADRGNEQYF
CDR3nt: TGTGCCAGCAGCTTGGTTGCGGACAGGGGCAACGAGCAGTACTTC

abundance: .
j_gene: TRBJ1-5
d_gene: .
v_gene: TRBV18
CDR3aa: CASSQGILEPQHF
CDR3nt: TGTGCCAGCTCACAGGGGATTCTGGAGCCCCAGCATTTT

abundance: few
j_gene: TRBJ1-1
d_gene: .
v_gene: TRBV7-9
CDR3aa: CASSLLAGYTEAFF
CDR3nt: TGTGCCAGCAGCCTTCTTGCAGGGTACACTGAAGCTTTCTTT

abundance: .
j_gene: TRBJ2-3
d_gene: .
v_gene: TRBV29-1
CDR3aa: CSVGPQVSSTDTQYF
CDR3nt: TGCAGCGTTGGTCCCCAGGTCTCTAGCACAGATACGCAGTATTTT

abundance: .
j_gene: TRBJ2-2
d_gene: TRBD2
v_gene: TRBV28
CDR3aa: CASSFSSGSIWGELFF
CDR3nt: TGTGCCAGCAGTTTCTCCAGCGGGAGTATTTGGGGGGAGCTGTTTTTT

abundance: once
j_gene: TRBJ1-2
d_gene: .
v_gene: TRBV5-4
CDR3aa: CASSLTILGVYGYTF
CDR3nt: TGTGCCAGCAGCCTGACCATCCTCGGGGTATATGGCTACACCTTC

abundance: .
j_gene: TRBJ1-1
d_gene: .
v_gene: TRBV28
CDR3aa: CASRNRENTEAFF
CDR3nt: TGTGCCAGCAGAAACAGGGAGAACACTGAAGCTTTCTTT

abundance: .
j_gene: TRBJ1-3
d_gene: .
v_gene: TRBV7-7
CDR3aa: CASSLGPGERLYF
CDR3nt: TGTGCTAGCAGCTTAGGACCCGGGGAGAGGCTATATTTT

abundance: .
j_gene: TRBJ1-3
d_gene: TRBD1
v_gene: TRBV4-1
CDR3aa: CASSQGQQGSAGNTIYF
CDR3nt: TGCGCCAGCAGCCAAGGGCAACAGGGGTCTGCTGGAAACACCATATATTTT

abundance: .
j_gene: TRBJ2-5
d_gene: .
v_gene: TRBV28
CDR3aa: CASSTTQGRETQYF
CDR3nt: TGTGCCAGCAGTACGACGCAGGGTAGGGAGACCCAGTACTTC

abundance: once
j_gene: TRBJ2-7
d_gene: .
v_gene: TRBV27
CDR3aa: CASSLRRLDYEQYF
CDR3nt: TGTGCCAGCAGTCTCCGGAGGCTGGACTACGAGCAGTACTTC

abundance: .
j_gene: TRBJ2-2
d_gene: .
v_gene: TRBV4-1
CDR3aa: CASSRPMTGSGQVEVSGELFF
CDR3nt: TGCGCCAGCAGTCGACCCATGACAGGGAGCGGGCAGGTGGAGGTCTCCGGGGAGCTGTTTTTT

abundance: .
j_gene: TRBJ2-2
d_gene: TRBD1
v_gene: TRBV2
CDR3aa: CASSERGQGNTGELFF
CDR3nt: TGTGCCAGCAGTGAGCGGGGACAGGGGAACACCGGGGAGCTGTTTTTT

abundance: .
j_gene: TRBJ2-6
d_gene: .
v_gene: TRBV6-5
CDR3aa: CASRPGRSGANVLTF
CDR3nt: TGTGCCAGCAGACCCGGTCGATCTGGGGCCAACGTCCTGACTTTC

abundance: .
j_gene: TRBJ1-2
d_gene: TRBD1
v_gene: TRBV6-5
CDR3aa: CASREQGFYGYTF
CDR3nt: TGTGCCAGCAGAGAACAGGGGTTTTATGGCTACACCTTC

abundance: .
j_gene: TRBJ1-5
d_gene: TRBD1
v_gene: TRBV7-8
CDR3aa: CASSSGGQGTSQPQHF
CDR3nt: TGTGCCAGCAGCTCCGGGGGACAGGGGACAAGTCAGCCCCAGCATTTT

abundance: .
j_gene: TRBJ1-1
d_gene: .
v_gene: TRBV23-1
CDR3aa: CASSQSKRKNTEAFF
CDR3nt: TGCGCCAGCAGTCAATCGAAGCGAAAGAACACTGAAGCTTTCTTT

abundance: .
j_gene: TRBJ1-5
d_gene: TRBD1
v_gene: TRBV18
CDR3aa: CASRQGYANQPQHF
CDR3nt: TGTGCCAGTAGACAGGGTTACGCCAATCAGCCCCAGCATTTT

abundance: .
j_gene: TRBJ2-7
d_gene: .
v_gene: TRBV6-1
CDR3aa: CASKGRTYEQYF
CDR3nt: TGTGCCAGCAAAGGGAGAACCTACGAGCAGTACTTC

abundance: .
j_gene: TRBJ2-3
d_gene: .
v_gene: TRBV7-3
CDR3aa: CASSLIGDLWYF
CDR3nt: TGTGCCAGCAGCTTAATAGGAGATTTGTGGTATTTT

abundance: few
j_gene: TRBJ1-6
d_gene: TRBD1
v_gene: TRBV6-1
CDR3aa: CASIPGQGLYSPLHF
CDR3nt: TGTGCCAGCATACCGGGACAGGGACTTTATTCACCCCTCCACTTT